This T cell receptor beta chain was retrieved from a study of blood T cell repertoires in COVID-19. Study at large: Samples of COVID-19 (acute and convalescent) were obtained from the United States, Italy and Spain. T cells, B-cell-depleted T cells, or PBMCs supplied cDNA or gDNA.

As handled by the study authors: Nucleated cell counts were estimated from reference gene primer amplification. Using immunoSEQ multiplex PCR, the repertoire was profiled, and TCRdb retains in-frame clones only, with some absent. V, J and clone size are taken as reported in that table, and D and trimming were inferred from the DNA itself. The table has 30,000 to 40,000 clones, 65% to 90% seen once. The CDR3 runs 13 residues. Germline V gene data show CDR1 as SGHTS and CDR2 as YDEGEE. V lost 0 bases and J lost 6, with 10 bases in between. The TCR comes from an elderly woman with active or convalescent COVID-19. The chain links TRBV5-8 to TRBJ2-7; possible D gene TRBD2, 6 bases. Material for sequencing was peripheral blood. CDR3: CASSLDRRGEQYF. CDR3 bases: TGTGCCAGCAGCTTGGATAGGAGGGGCGAGCAGTACTTC. The whole variable domain, filled in from reference TRBV5-8 and TRBJ2-7, reads EAGVTQSPTHLIKTRGQQATLRCSPISGHTSVYWYQQALGLGLQFLLWYDEGEERNRGNFPPRFSGRQFPNYSSELNVNALELEDSALYLCASSLDRRGEQYFGPGTRLTVT.